This TCR beta chain was sequenced in a study of resident and recirculating memory T cells in vitiligo. Study as a whole: Samples were epidermis from two lesional and two nonlesional sites, plus PBMCs. General study results and limits: Non-conserved TCRs across sites and patients suggested distinct clones per lesion.

The CDR3 spans 15 residues. The junction had 6 bases not matched to a gene; V was cut back by 6 bases and J by 1 base. Germline CDR1 reads MDHEN; CDR2 reads SYDVKM. On this clone: Its antigen is not identified.

Measured with immunoSEQ multiplex PCR; TCRdb has only the in-frame clones, and not every one. The sample consists of roughly 80,000 clones, about 91% of them appearing once. Sample: blood. The sequence was obtained from a male donor with vitiligo. The rearrangement joins TRBV28 to TRBJ2-1; 7 bases fit TRBD1. The CDR3 here is CASRPPTGSYNEQFF. The CDR3 DNA follows: TGTGCCAGCAGGCCTCCGACAGGGTCCTACAATGAGCAGTTCTTC.